This TCR beta chain was captured by sequencing in a study of cytomegalovirus exposure and HLA in healthy donors. Points from the study as a whole: A list of approximately 150 TCR beta chains associated with cytomegalovirus was given. Apparent HLA restriction characterized most CMV-associated TCR beta chains in a later analysis.

As for this clone: What it binds is not known.

The PCR had 60 Vbeta and 13 Jbeta primers. The method was immunoSEQ multiplex PCR; TCRdb's version includes in-frame clones alone and lacks a portion of them. The sample lists about 130,000 clones; around 67% were seen once. The length of the CDR3 is 12 residues. The ends were cut back, 1 base at V and 5 bases at J, with 6 bases in the middle. The germline gives CDR1 MGHRA, CDR2 YSYEKL. This receptor was taken from a woman aged 40 to 50 in good health and CMV-seropositive. The V and J genes are TRBV4-1 and TRBJ2-7; D is unresolved. Material for sequencing was PBMCs. The CDR3 protein is CASSQGQHEQYF. Here the CDR3 DNA reads TGCGCCAGCAGCCAAGGGCAACACGAGCAGTACTTC.